These T cell receptor beta chains were read from a single sample in a study of CD8+ T cells in alopecia areata. Clones were read by immunoSEQ multiplex PCR, and TCRdb kept only the in-frame ones, dropping some. The data contain approximately 150,000 clones, less than 80% of them seen just once; the ten biggest clones take up 11% to 15%. The source material was CD4+ T cells sorted from blood, sampled at week 24, from a patient treated with tofacitinib. The source of these receptors is a human donor with alopecia areata. The CDR3 runs from the conserved cysteine through the conserved F or W. D genes are given only for firm matches. The size of a clone is reported for some rows only, either as once, few or many, or as a class for expanded clones.

size,V,D,J,DNA,CDR3
NA,TRBV29-1,NA,TRBJ2-7,TGCAGCGTTGAAGTCGACCGGGGGTACGAGCAGTACTTC,CSVEVDRGYEQYF
few,TRBV9,NA,TRBJ2-3,TGTGCCAGCAGCGCGAGCCCCCCAGATACGCAGTATTTT,CASSASPPDTQYF
NA,TRBV29-1,NA,TRBJ1-2,TGCAGCGTTGAACGGGGCGACTATGGCTACACCTTC,CSVERGDYGYTF
NA,TRBV29-1,TRBD1,TRBJ1-5,TGCAGCGTGGCAAGGGGACAGGGTGTGATGCAGCCCCAGCATTTT,CSVARGQGVMQPQHF
NA,TRBV9,NA,TRBJ2-2,TGTGCCAGCAGCCGGGTAGGAGGACGGGTGCTCACCGGGGAGCTGTTTTTT,CASSRVGGRVLTGELFF
NA,TRBV2,NA,TRBJ1-6,TGTGCCAGCAGTGAAGCGTGGGTAGGGAATTCACCCCTCCACTTT,CASSEAWVGNSPLHF
few,TRBV6-1,NA,TRBJ2-1,TGTGCCAGCAGTGCCGGGGGTGAGCAGTTCTTC,CASSAGGEQFF
NA,TRBV29-1,TRBD1,TRBJ2-4,TGCAGCGTTGGGACAGGGAAAAACATTCAGTACTTC,CSVGTGKNIQYF
NA,TRBV5-8,TRBD1,TRBJ2-4,TGTGCCAGCAGCCGGACAGGGGGTTACATTCAGTACTTC,CASSRTGGYIQYF
NA,TRBV7-8,NA,TRBJ2-2,TGTGCCAGCAGCCAAAGGGCAGTGGGGCTCGCCGGGGAGCTGTTTTTT,CASSQRAVGLAGELFF
NA,TRBV29-1,NA,TRBJ1-2,TGCAGCGTTGGGGGCTTAAGTTATGGCTACACCTTC,CSVGGLSYGYTF
few,TRBV7-9,TRBD1,TRBJ2-1,TGTGCCAGCAGCCCTTCCGGACAGGGTAAGAGGAATGAGCAGTTCTTC,CASSPSGQGKRNEQFF
NA,TRBV29-1,NA,TRBJ1-2,TGCAGCGTTGAGACATCTCGTCGCTACACCTTC,CSVETSRRYTF
few,TRBV5-1,NA,TRBJ2-2,TGCGCCAGCAGCACCTTCCAGGGATTCCAGGCCGGGGAGCTGTTTTTT,CASSTFQGFQAGELFF
NA,TRBV9,NA,TRBJ2-5,TGTGCCAGCAGCGTAGTGGCAGGGTCGGAAGAGACCCAGTACTTC,CASSVVAGSEETQYF
few,TRBV28,TRBD1,TRBJ2-3,TGTGCCAGCAGTGGACAGGGGGCGGCAGATACGCAGTATTTT,CASSGQGAADTQYF
NA,TRBV5-1,TRBD2,TRBJ2-5,TGCGCCAGCAGGGGAGGGTACCAAGAGACCCAGTACTTC,CASRGGYQETQYF
NA,TRBV11-2,TRBD1,TRBJ2-7,TGTGCCAGCAGCGCCCGGGACAGGGACTCCTACGAGCAGTACTTC,CASSARDRDSYEQYF
NA,TRBV7-9,NA,TRBJ1-4,TGTGCCAGCACCACAGGGTTGAGGGGTCGAGAAAAACTGTTTTTT,CASTTGLRGREKLFF
once,TRBV12-5,TRBD1,TRBJ1-5,TGTGCTAGTGGTCAGGGGGCGAGCAATCAGCCCCAGCATTTT,CASGQGASNQPQHF
NA,TRBV18,NA,TRBJ1-1,TGTGCCAGCTCACCACCTGGGTTGGGTGAAGCTTTCTTT,CASSPPGLGEAFF
NA,TRBV30,NA,TRBJ2-1,TGTGCCTGGAGTGAGGACAGCAATGAGCAGTTCTTC,CAWSEDSNEQFF
NA,TRBV6-1,NA,TRBJ2-7,TGTGCCAGTGCGGGACACCACCTCTCCTACGAGCAGTACTTC,CASAGHHLSYEQYF
NA,TRBV10-3,NA,TRBJ1-1,TGTGCCATCAGTGAAGTCGGGGTTGGCACTGAAGCTTTCTTT,CAISEVGVGTEAFF